Included here is one TCR beta chain sequence, with context. Its specificity is not known. The data were obtained in a study of lymphopenia after photon versus proton radiotherapy. Notes on the study in general: Photon-treated patients lost naive T cells and TCR diversity; proton-treated stayed stable. After lymphocyte nadir, photon-treated repertoires showed oligoclonal expansion, especially CD8+ Temra. Survival link was tested only in deceased patients; proton benefit remains a possibility. In patients who died, overall survival fell as post-nadir TCR diversity dropped more.

The assay was immunoSEQ multiplex PCR, and TCRdb's table has in-frame clones only and misses some. Seen here are 35,000 to 45,000 clones, about 83% observed once, and the top ten hold under 25%. The CDR3 consists of 18 residues. CDR1 is MNHEY and CDR2 is SMNVEV in the germline V gene (reference sequence). Trimming cost V 3 bases and J 0 bases; bases outside gene matches: 12. The chain recombines TRBV27 with TRBJ2-7, with 9 bases identical to TRBD2. The sequencing here drew on peripheral blood, taken from a patient treated with proton-based radiotherapy. This clonotype was obtained from a woman aged 65 to 85 with pancreatic cancer. CDR3 sequence: CASSLRIAGAVNSYEQYF. In DNA, the CDR3 is TGTGCCAGCAGTTTGAGAATAGCGGGAGCCGTGAACTCCTACGAGCAGTACTTC.